One sample yielded the 2 T cell receptor beta chains listed below, sequenced in a study of CD8 T cells in ankylosing spondylitis. A single record per CDR3 protein comes from TCRdb applying MiXCR to the 5' RACE reads. The repertoire holds 130,000 or so distinct CDR3 sequences, with approximately 6.8% as singletons. The sample taken for sequencing was blood, either unsorted or a sorted T cell fraction (not recorded which). The receptor set was obtained from a male donor with ankylosing spondylitis or in good health (not recorded which).

This clonotype was seen many times. The chain uses TRBV7-2 and TRBJ2-2; no definite D call. V lost 3 bases, J lost 4 bases, and 15 bases lay in between. The CDR3 loop spans 16 amino acids. Germline CDR1 reads SGHTA; CDR2 reads FQGNSA. In DNA form, the CDR3 reads TGTGCCAGCAGCTTGTTCGGTTCTCCGGTCACCGGGGAGCTGTTTTTT. It codes for CASSLFGSPVTGELFF.

The table lists this clonotype with many counts. The V and J genes are TRBV20-1 and TRBJ2-7; D is possibly TRBD1 (6 bases). V was clipped by 1 base and J by 0 bases, with 19 bases between them. There are 17 residues in the CDR3. Germline V gene lookup returns CDR1 DFQATT and CDR2 SNEGSKA (reference sequence). CDR3 loop: CSARGSGEDSSSYEQYF. The CDR3 DNA reads TGCAGTGCTAGAGGATCGGGCGAGGACAGTAGCTCCTACGAGCAGTACTTC.